The 26 T cell receptor beta chains reported below all come from one sample, sequenced in a study of cytomegalovirus exposure and HLA in healthy donors. PCR was performed using 60 Vbeta and 13 Jbeta primers. Using immunoSEQ multiplex PCR, the repertoire was profiled, and TCRdb retains in-frame clones only, with some absent. The sample includes around 170,000 clones, around 86% of them seen just once. The specimen was PBMCs. The receptors were gathered from a man aged 35-49 years in good health and CMV-seropositive.

CDR3 amino acids: CASRISEANYGYTF. DNA of the CDR3: TGCGCCAGCAGAATATCAGAAGCTAACTATGGCTACACCTTC. The rearrangement uses TRBV5-1 and TRBJ1-2, with D uncertain. CDR3 size: 14 residues. CDR1 SGHRS and CDR2 YFSETQ come from the germline V gene. V was clipped by 5 bases and J by 0 bases, with 11 bases between them.

As DNA, the CDR3 is TGCACCAGCAGAGGACAGGTCGGAATCCAAGAGACCCAGTACTTC. Translating it yields CTSRGQVGIQETQYF. V usage is TRBV1 and J usage is TRBJ2-5; TRBD1, the table's D call, was not compared with the DNA. TRBV1 is noted as a pseudogene. CDR3 length equals 15 residues.

This rearrangement joins TRBV28 to TRBJ2-3; maybe TRBD1 (7 bases). Per germline, CDR1 MDHEN and CDR2 SYDVKM. Deletions cut 6 bases from V and 8 bases from J, with 12 bases between. The CDR3 totals 12 residues. CDR3 coding DNA: TGTGCCAGCAGGCGACAGGGAGGTACGCAGTATTTT. This gives the protein CASRRQGGTQYF.

The chain is built from TRBV7-9 and TRBJ2-3; tentative D call: TRBD1 (5 bases). The CDR3 extends over 15 amino acids. V was trimmed by 2 bases and J by 0 bases, leaving 9 bases between them. Germline CDR1 SEHNR, CDR2 FQNEAQ (reference sequence). Here the CDR3 DNA reads TGTGCCAGCAGCTTAATGGGGCCTAGCACAGATACGCAGTATTTT. The encoded protein is CASSLMGPSTDTQYF. The full variable domain, its missing parts supplied by reference TRBV7-9 and TRBJ2-3, is DTGVSQNPRHKITKRGQNVTFRCDPISEHNRLYWYRQTLGQGPEFLTYFQNEAQLEKSRLLSDRFSAERPKGSFSTLEIQRTEQGDSAMYLCASSLMGPSTDTQYFGPGTRLTVL.

Only a few counts were recorded for this clone. This chain uses TRBV5-1 with TRBJ1-3; TRBD1 agrees at 8 bases. V shed 5 bases and J 0 bases; nucleotides not matched to a gene: 7. Germline assignment: CDR1 SGHRS and CDR2 YFSETQ. This CDR3 spans 16 amino acids. The CDR3 here is CASRPTGEFSGNTIYF. CDR3 bases: TGCGCCAGCAGACCGACAGGGGAGTTCTCTGGAAACACCATATATTTT.

The rearrangement joins TRBV30 to TRBJ1-1, with D possibly matching TRBD1 (5 bases). The germline CDR1 and CDR2 sequences are GTSNPN and SVGIG (reference sequence). Trimming left V 5 bases short and J 3 bases short, with 13 bases between. The CDR3 has 13 residues. The CDR3 here is CAWVGQADTEAFF. CDR3 nucleotides: TGTGCCTGGGTGGGGCAGGCGGACACTGAAGCTTTCTTT. Filled out from reference TRBV30 and TRBJ1-1, the complete variable domain reads SQTIHQWPATLVQPVGSPLSLECTVEGTSNPNLYWYRQAAGRGLQLLFYSVGIGQISSEVPQNLSASRPQDRQFILSSKKLLLSDSGFYLCAWVGQADTEAFFGQGTRLTVV.

This clone came up once. This chain joins TRBV30 and TRBJ2-4, with TRBD2 identical over 7 bases. This CDR3 region has 14 residues. CDR1 is GTSNPN and CDR2 is SVGIG in the germline V gene (reference sequence). With V trimmed by 2 bases and J by 5 bases, 6 bases remained unmatched. CDR3 sequence reads: CAWSRQGLQNIQYF. CDR3 sequence (DNA): TGTGCCTGGAGTCGTCAGGGACTACAAAACATTCAGTACTTC. Using reference TRBV30 and TRBJ2-4 for the parts outside the CDR3, the full variable domain is SQTIHQWPATLVQPVGSPLSLECTVEGTSNPNLYWYRQAAGRGLQLLFYSVGIGQISSEVPQNLSASRPQDRQFILSSKKLLLSDSGFYLCAWSRQGLQNIQYFGAGTRLSVL.

CDR3 in amino acids: CASSEGLAGITGELFF. The CDR3 DNA is TGTGCCAGCAGTGAAGGACTAGCGGGGATAACCGGGGAGCTGTTTTTT. V usage is TRBV6-1 and J usage is TRBJ2-2; 11 bases are shared with TRBD2. The CDR3 covers 16 residues. Germline V gene lookup returns CDR1 MNHNS and CDR2 SASEGT. V lost 1 base to trimming and J lost 5 bases; unmatched junction nucleotides: 3.

The chain recombines TRBV9 with TRBJ1-2; D remains ambiguous. The CDR3 length is 13 residues. CDR1 SGDLS and CDR2 YYNGEE come from the germline V gene. Trimming removed 0 bases from V and 4 bases from J, with 7 bases in between. The CDR3 nucleotides are TGTGCCAGCAGCGTAGAAGAGGGCTATGGCTACACCTTC. Amino acids: CASSVEEGYGYTF.

The count of this clone is one. This chain joins TRBV9 and TRBJ1-2; D is ambiguous. Trimming stripped 2 bases from V and 0 bases from J, with 8 bases between. This CDR3 has 14 amino acids. CDR1 is SGDLS, CDR2 YYNGEE, per germline. The DNA for the CDR3 is TGTGCCAGCAGCGTGAGGCCTGCTAACTATGGCTACACCTTC. It encodes CASSVRPANYGYTF.

The sample holds a few counts of this clone. This chain links TRBV15 with TRBJ2-2; 9 nucleotides match TRBD2. The CDR3 consists of 19 residues. Losses at the gene ends were 0 bases for V and 4 bases for J; bases not matched to a gene: 12. Germline-derived CDR1 and CDR2 are LNHNV and YYDKDF (reference sequence). CDR3 coding DNA: TGTGCCACCAGCAGAGATATAGGCCCTAGCGGGGAGGGCACCGGGGAGCTGTTTTTT. Translating gives CATSRDIGPSGEGTGELFF. Variable domain in full (rest from reference TRBV15 and TRBJ2-2): DAMVIQNPRYQVTQFGKPVTLSCSQTLNHNVMYWYQQKSSQAPKLLFHYYDKDFNNEADTPDNFQSRRPNTSFCFLDIRSPGLGDTAMYLCATSRDIGPSGEGTGELFFGEGSRLTVL.

The chain recombines TRBV4-3 with TRBJ2-7, with D unresolved. The germline V gene encodes CDR1 LGHNA and CDR2 YSLEER. CDR3 length: 13 amino acids. V lost 0 bases to trimming and J lost 3 bases, with 6 bases between them. CDR3 nucleotides: TGCGCCAGCAGCCAAGATGGCCTCTACGAGCAGTACTTC. Its protein is CASSQDGLYEQYF.

V and J are TRBV5-4 and TRBJ2-7, with 9 bases that match TRBD1. Germline CDR1 and CDR2: SGHNT and YYREEE (reference sequence). V shed 7 bases, J shed 5 bases, and the junction held 7 bases outside the gene matches. This CDR3 is built from 13 residues. CDR3 sequence reads: CASRRTGVDEQYF. CDR3 bases: TGTGCCAGCCGGCGGACAGGGGTGGACGAGCAGTACTTC.

The chain combines TRBV19 with TRBJ1-3, with a tentative D call TRBD1 (6 bases). Germline lookup yields CDR1 LNHDA and CDR2 SQIVND (reference sequence). V shed 6 bases and J shed 0 bases, with 18 bases lying between them. This CDR3 is 17 amino acids long. CDR3 DNA: TGTGCCAGTAGAAAGGGGCCCCGGGACACCTCTGGAAACACCATATATTTT. It is translated as CASRKGPRDTSGNTIYF.

The rearrangement links TRBV11-2 to TRBJ2-3; 9 bases are shared with TRBD2. This CDR3 is 17 amino acids long. Germline CDR1 SGHAT, CDR2 FQNNGV. Trimming took 4 bases from V and 2 from J; bases not matched to a gene: 10. The CDR3 sequence is CASSSGSWTSVTDTQYF. CDR3 in DNA: TGTGCCAGCAGCTCCGGATCATGGACTAGCGTCACAGATACGCAGTATTTT.

The chain is built from TRBV7-6 and TRBJ1-5; D may be TRBD1 (5 bases). The CDR3 has 14 residues. V dropped 1 base and J dropped 2 bases, with 6 bases sitting between them. Germline CDR1 reads SGHVS; CDR2 reads FNYEAQ. The CDR3 region has the DNA TGTGCCAGCAGCTTAGGGGGGGGCAATCAGCCCCAGCATTTT. It codes for CASSLGGGNQPQHF.

This chain connects TRBV19 to TRBJ2-7; tentative D call: TRBD2 (5 bases). The CDR3 is 14 residues long. Trimming removed 1 base at V and 7 bases at J, with 14 bases between. Germline lookup yields CDR1 LNHDA and CDR2 SQIVND (reference sequence). The CDR3 bases are TGTGCCAGTAGTATAGCTTGGGAGATCGGAGAGCAGTACTTC. Protein product: CASSIAWEIGEQYF.

This chain joins TRBV5-1 and TRBJ2-3; TRBD2 agrees at 7 bases. J lost 0 bases, V lost 4 bases, and 2 bases had no gene match. Looked up from germline, CDR1 is SGHRS and CDR2 is YFSETQ. This CDR3 is built from 14 residues. CDR3 sequence reads: CASSVAGSTDTQYF. The CDR3 DNA reads TGCGCCAGCAGCGTAGCGGGTAGCACAGATACGCAGTATTTT.

The rearrangement links TRBV28 to TRBJ1-1; no reliable D call. Germline CDR1 is MDHEN and CDR2 is SYDVKM. The CDR3 runs 11 residues. V lost 2 bases to trimming and J lost 5 bases, with 3 bases between them. CDR3 loop: CASSLETEAFF. The CDR3 DNA is TGTGCCAGCAGTTTAGAGACTGAAGCTTTCTTT.

This chain links TRBV5-6 with TRBJ2-5; TRBD2 matches at 10 bases. From germline, CDR1 is SGHDT and CDR2 YYEEEE. Trimming cost V 4 bases and J 0 bases; bases outside gene matches: 3. CDR3 length: 15 amino acids. The CDR3, as DNA: TGTGCCAGCAGCCCTAGCGGGGGTTACCAAGAGACCCAGTACTTC. Amino acid sequence: CASSPSGGYQETQYF.

The table lists this clone with a count of one. This rearrangement joins TRBV19 to TRBJ2-2; a possible D gene is TRBD1 (5 bases). There are 14 residues in the CDR3. Germline V CDR1 and CDR2: LNHDA, SQIVND (reference sequence). The germline V and J ends were trimmed by 6 bases and 0 bases, with 8 bases remaining between them. The CDR3 protein is CASSTDTNTGELFF. CDR3 bases: TGTGCCAGTAGCACGGACACGAACACCGGGGAGCTGTTTTTT.

With regard to this clone: This sample also contains other DNA sequences that code for the same CDR3. The V gene is TRBV15, the J gene TRBJ1-3, with D possibly being TRBD1 (5 bases). The germline V gene encodes CDR1 LNHNV and CDR2 YYDKDF (reference sequence). This CDR3 is 14 amino acids long. Trimming took off 1 base at V and 1 base at J, with 5 bases between the two ends. For the CDR3, the DNA is TGTGCCACCAGCAGAGCAGGGTCTGGAAACACCATATATTTT. It yields the protein CATSRAGSGNTIYF.

V is TRBV6-6 and J is TRBJ1-3; 7 bases line up with TRBD1. Germline V CDR1 and CDR2: MNHNY, SVGAGI (reference sequence). V lost 7 bases and J lost 8; bases outside the gene matches: 8. The CDR3 consists of 13 residues. CDR3 sequence (DNA): TGTGCCAGCATTAAGACAGGGTCGGACACCATATATTTT. This encodes CASIKTGSDTIYF.

The sample holds one count of this clone. The rearrangement links TRBV13 to TRBJ2-5; TRBD1 is a possible D gene (6 bases). Germline assignment: CDR1 PRHDT and CDR2 FYEKMQ (reference sequence). The length of the CDR3 is 15 residues. V was pared by 1 base and J by 3 bases, with 12 bases between. CDR3 bases: TGTGCCAGCAGCTTAGAGGACAGCTTAGAAGAGACCCAGTACTTC. This sequence encodes CASSLEDSLEETQYF.

The chain recombines TRBV10-2 with TRBJ1-5, with 10 bases matching TRBD1. This CDR3 has 16 residues. After removal of 2 bases from V and 4 bases from J, the junction contained 5 bases not matched to a gene. Looked up from germline, CDR1 is WSHSY and CDR2 is SAAADI. CDR3: CASSEPGQGINQPQHF. CDR3 in DNA: TGCGCCAGCAGTGAGCCGGGACAGGGGATAAATCAGCCCCAGCATTTT.

J is TRBJ2-6 and V is TRBV29-1; 7 nucleotides match TRBD1. The CDR3 loop spans 15 amino acids. Trimming took 4 bases from V and 0 from J; bases not matched to a gene: 3. Germline CDR1 and CDR2: SQVTM and ANQGSEA. Here the CDR3 DNA reads TGCAGCGTTGCTGGGACAGCCTCTGGGGCCAACGTCCTGACTTTC. Translating gives CSVAGTASGANVLTF. The full variable domain, its missing parts supplied by reference TRBV29-1 and TRBJ2-6, is SAVISQKPSRDICQRGTSLTIQCQVDSQVTMMFWYRQQPGQSLTLIATANQGSEATYESGFVIDKFPISRPNLTFSTLTVSNMSPEDSSIYLCSVAGTASGANVLTFGAGSRLTVL.